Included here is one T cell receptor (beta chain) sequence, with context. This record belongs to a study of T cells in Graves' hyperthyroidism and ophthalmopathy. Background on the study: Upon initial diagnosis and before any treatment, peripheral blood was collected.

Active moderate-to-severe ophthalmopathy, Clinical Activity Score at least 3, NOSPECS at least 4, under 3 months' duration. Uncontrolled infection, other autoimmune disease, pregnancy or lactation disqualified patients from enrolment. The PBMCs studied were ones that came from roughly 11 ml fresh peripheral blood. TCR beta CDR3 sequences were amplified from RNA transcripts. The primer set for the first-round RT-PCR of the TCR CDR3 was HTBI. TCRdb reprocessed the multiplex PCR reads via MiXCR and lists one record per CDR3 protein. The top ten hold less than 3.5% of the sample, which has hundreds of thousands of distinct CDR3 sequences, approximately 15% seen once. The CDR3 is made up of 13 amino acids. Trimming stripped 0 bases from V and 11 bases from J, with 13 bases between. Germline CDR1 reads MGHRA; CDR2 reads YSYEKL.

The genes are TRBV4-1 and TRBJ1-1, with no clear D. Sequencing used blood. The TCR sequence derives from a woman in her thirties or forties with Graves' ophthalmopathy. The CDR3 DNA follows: TGCGCCAGCAGCCAAGATTATAGGTTTGTGGCTTTCTTT. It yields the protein CASSQDYRFVAFF.